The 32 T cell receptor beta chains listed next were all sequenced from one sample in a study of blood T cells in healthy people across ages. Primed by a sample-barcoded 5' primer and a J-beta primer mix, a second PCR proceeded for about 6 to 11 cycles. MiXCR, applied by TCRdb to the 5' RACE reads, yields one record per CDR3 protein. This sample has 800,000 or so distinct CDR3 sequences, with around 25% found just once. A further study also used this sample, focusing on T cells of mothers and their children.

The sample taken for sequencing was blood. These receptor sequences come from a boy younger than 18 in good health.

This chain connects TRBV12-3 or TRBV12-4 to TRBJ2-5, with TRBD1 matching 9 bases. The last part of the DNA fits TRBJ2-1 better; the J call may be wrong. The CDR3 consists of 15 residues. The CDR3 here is CASTLGTGLYNEQFF. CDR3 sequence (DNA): TGTGCCAGCACCCTGGGGACAGGGCTTTACAATGAGCAGTTCTTC.

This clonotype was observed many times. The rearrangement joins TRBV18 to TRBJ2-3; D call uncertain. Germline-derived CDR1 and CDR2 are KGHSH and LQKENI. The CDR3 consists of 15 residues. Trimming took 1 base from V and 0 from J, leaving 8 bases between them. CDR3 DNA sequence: TGTGCCAGCTCACCACAGTTCACTAGCACAGATACGCAGTATTTT. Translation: CASSPQFTSTDTQYF.

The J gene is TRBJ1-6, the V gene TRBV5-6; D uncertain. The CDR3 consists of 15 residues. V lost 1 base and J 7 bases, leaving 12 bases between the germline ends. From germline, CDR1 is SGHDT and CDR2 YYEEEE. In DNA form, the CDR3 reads TGTGCCAGCAGCTTGAGGTCGGGAGGCAATTCACCCCTCCACTTT. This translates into CASSLRSGGNSPLHF.

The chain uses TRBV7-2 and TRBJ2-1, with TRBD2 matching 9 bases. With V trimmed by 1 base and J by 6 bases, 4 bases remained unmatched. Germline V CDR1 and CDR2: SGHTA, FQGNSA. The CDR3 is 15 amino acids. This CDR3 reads CASSLGSGSPNEQFF. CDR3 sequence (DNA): TGTGCCAGCAGCTTAGGTAGCGGGAGTCCCAATGAGCAGTTCTTC.

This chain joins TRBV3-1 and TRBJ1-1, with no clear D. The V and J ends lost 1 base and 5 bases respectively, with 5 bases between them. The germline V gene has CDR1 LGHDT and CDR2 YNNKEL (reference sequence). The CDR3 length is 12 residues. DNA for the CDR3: TGTGCCAGCAGCCAAGCGGGGACTGAAGCTTTCTTT. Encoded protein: CASSQAGTEAFF.

The CDR3 bases are TGCAGCGGGGGGGGCGGAGAGACCCAGTACTTC. It codes for CSGGGGETQYF. This chain joins TRBV29-1 and TRBJ2-1; tentative D call: TRBD2 (7 bases). The closer fit of TRBJ2-5 to the DNA end suggests the J call may be wrong. The CDR3 runs to 11 residues. The V gene's germline CDR1 is SQVTM and CDR2 ANQGSEA.

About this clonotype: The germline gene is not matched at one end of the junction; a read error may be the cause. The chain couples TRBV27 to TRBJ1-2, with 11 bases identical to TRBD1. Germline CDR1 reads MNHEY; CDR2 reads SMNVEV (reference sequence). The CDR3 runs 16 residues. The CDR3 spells CASSPLGTGGTWSYAF. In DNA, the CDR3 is TGTGCCAGCAGTCCCCTTGGGACAGGGGGGACGTGGAGCTACGCCTTC.

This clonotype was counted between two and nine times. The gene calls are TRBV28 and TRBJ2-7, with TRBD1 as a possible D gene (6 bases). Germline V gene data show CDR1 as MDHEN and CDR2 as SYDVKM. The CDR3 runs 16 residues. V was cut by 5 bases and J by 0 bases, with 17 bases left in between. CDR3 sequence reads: CASSLKTGLLSYEQYF. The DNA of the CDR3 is TGTGCCAGCAGTCTGAAAACAGGGCTGCTCTCCTACGAGCAGTACTTC.

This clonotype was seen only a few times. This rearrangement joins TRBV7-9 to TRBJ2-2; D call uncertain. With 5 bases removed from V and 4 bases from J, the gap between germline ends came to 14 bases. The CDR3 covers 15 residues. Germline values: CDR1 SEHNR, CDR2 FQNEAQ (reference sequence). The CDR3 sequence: CASSRLTLGTGELFF. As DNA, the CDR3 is TGTGCCAGCAGCCGGCTTACTTTGGGCACCGGGGAGCTGTTTTTT.

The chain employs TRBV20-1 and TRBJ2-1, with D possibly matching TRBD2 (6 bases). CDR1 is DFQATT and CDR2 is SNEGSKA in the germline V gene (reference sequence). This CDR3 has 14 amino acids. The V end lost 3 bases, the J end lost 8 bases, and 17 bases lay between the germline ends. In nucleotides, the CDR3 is TGCAGTGCTAGTGCCCGGGAGAGGCGGGATGAGCAGTTCTTC. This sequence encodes CSASARERRDEQFF.

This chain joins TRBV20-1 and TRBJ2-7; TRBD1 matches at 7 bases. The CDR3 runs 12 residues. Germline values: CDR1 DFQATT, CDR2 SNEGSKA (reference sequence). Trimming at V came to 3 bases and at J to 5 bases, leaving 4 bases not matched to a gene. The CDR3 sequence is CSARKDRNEQYF. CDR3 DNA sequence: TGCAGTGCTAGGAAGGACAGGAACGAGCAGTACTTC.

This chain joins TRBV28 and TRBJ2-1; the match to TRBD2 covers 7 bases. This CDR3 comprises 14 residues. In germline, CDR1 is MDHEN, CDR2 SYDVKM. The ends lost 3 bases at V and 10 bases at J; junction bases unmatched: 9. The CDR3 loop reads CASSLGFPGREQFF. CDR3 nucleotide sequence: TGTGCCAGCAGTTTGGGATTCCCCGGGAGGGAGCAGTTCTTC.

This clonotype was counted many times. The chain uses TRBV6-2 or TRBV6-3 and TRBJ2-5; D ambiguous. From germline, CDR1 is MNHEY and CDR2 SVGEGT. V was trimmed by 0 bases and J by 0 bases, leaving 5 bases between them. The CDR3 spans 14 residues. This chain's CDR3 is CASSYSGNQETQYF. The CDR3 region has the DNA TGTGCCAGCAGTTACTCGGGAAACCAAGAGACCCAGTACTTC.

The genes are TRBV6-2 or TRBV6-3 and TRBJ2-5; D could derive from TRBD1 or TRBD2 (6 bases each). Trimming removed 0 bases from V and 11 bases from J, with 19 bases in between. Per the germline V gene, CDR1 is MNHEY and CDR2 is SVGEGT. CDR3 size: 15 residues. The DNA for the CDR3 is TGTGCCAGCAGTTACTCGGGGGGCGAGGTTGAAGAGCAGTACTTC. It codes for CASSYSGGEVEEQYF.

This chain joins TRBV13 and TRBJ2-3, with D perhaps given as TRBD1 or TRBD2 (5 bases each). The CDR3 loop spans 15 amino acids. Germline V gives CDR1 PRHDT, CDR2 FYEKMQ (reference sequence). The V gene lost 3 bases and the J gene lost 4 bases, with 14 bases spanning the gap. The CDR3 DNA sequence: TGTGCCAGCAGCTTTAGAGGGGAGTATTCAGATACGCAGTATTTT. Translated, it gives CASSFRGEYSDTQYF.

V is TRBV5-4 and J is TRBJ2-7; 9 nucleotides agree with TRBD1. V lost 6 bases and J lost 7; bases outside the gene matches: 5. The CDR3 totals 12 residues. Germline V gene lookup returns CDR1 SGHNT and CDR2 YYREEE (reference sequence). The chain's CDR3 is CASTQTGGEQYF. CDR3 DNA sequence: TGTGCCAGCACCCAGACAGGGGGGGAGCAGTACTTC.

CDR3 DNA sequence: TGTGCCTGGAGTGCGGGGGGCTCTGATACGCAGTATTTT. Amino acid sequence: CAWSAGGSDTQYF. The chain couples TRBV30 to TRBJ2-3, with D possibly TRBD2 on 7 matching bases. This CDR3 has 13 residues. The germline V gene encodes CDR1 GTSNPN and CDR2 SVGIG (reference sequence). The germline V and J ends were trimmed by 1 base and 6 bases, with 11 bases remaining between them. Filled out from reference TRBV30 and TRBJ2-3, the complete variable domain reads SQTIHQWPATLVQPVGSPLSLECTVEGTSNPNLYWYRQAAGRGLQLLFYSVGIGQISSEVPQNLSASRPQDRQFILSSKKLLLSDSGFYLCAWSAGGSDTQYFGPGTRLTVL.

CDR3 nucleotides: TGCAGCGGAAACAGGGAGTCTCCAGAGACCCAGTACTTC. It translates to CSGNRESPETQYF. The V gene is TRBV29-1, the J gene TRBJ2-5; weak D call: TRBD1 (6 bases). V lost 7 bases and J 4 bases, leaving 16 bases between the germline ends. This CDR3 contains 13 residues. Germline assignment: CDR1 SQVTM and CDR2 ANQGSEA.

The CDR3 DNA follows: TGTGCCAGCTCCCGGGACAGGGACAATCAGCCCCAGCATTTT. As protein: CASSRDRDNQPQHF. The chain recombines TRBV18 with TRBJ1-5; 9 bases fit TRBD1. The CDR3 is made up of 14 amino acids. CDR1 and CDR2 from the germline V gene are KGHSH and LQKENI. With 6 bases clipped from V and 3 bases from J, the junction kept 3 bases outside the gene matches.

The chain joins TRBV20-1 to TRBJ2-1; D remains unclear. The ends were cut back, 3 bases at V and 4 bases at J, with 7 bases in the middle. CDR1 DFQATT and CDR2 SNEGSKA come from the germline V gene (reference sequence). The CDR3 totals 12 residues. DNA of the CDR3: TGCAGTGCTAGCAGCAATTACAATGAGCAGTTCTTC. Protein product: CSASSNYNEQFF.

This CDR3 is CASRQPTGSSREQYF. CDR3 in DNA: TGCGCCAGCAGACAACCCACAGGCTCATCCCGTGAGCAGTACTTC. The V call is TRBV23-1, the J call TRBJ2-5; D is perhaps TRBD1 (5 bases). TRBV23-1 is reported as an ORF; its role is uncertain. The CDR3 consists of 15 residues. Trimming shortened V by 6 bases and J by 11 bases, and 25 bases separated the two germline ends.

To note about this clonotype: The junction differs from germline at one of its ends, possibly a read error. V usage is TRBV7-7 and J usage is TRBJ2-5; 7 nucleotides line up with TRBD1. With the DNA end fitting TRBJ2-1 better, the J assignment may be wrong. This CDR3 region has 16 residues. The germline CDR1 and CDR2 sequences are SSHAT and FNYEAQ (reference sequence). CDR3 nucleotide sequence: TGTGCTAGCAGCCCATACAGGGGTTACCCCATGAATGAGCAGTTCTTC. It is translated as CASSPYRGYPMNEQFF.

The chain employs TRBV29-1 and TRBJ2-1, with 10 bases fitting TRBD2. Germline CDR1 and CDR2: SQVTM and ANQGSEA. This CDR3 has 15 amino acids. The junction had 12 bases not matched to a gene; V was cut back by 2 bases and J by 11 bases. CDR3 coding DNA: TGCAGCGTTGAATGGGACTTAAGCGGGAGGGGCCAGCAGTTCTTC. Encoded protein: CSVEWDLSGRGQQFF.

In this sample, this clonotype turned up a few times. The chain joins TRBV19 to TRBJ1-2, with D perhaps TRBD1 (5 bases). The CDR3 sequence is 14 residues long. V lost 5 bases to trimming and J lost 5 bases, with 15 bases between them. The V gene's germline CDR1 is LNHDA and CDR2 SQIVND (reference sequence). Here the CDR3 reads CASSGAAALYGYTF. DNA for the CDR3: TGTGCCAGTAGTGGGGCCGCAGCGCTGTATGGCTACACCTTC.

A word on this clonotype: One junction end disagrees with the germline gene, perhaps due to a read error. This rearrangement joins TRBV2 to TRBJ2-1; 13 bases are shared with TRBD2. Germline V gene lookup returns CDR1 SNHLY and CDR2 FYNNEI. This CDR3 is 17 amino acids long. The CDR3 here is CASSPGLAGYSYNGQFF. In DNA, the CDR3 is TGTGCCAGCAGTCCGGGACTAGCGGGATACTCCTACAATGGGCAGTTCTTC.

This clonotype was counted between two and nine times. The CDR3 DNA is TGTGCCAGCAGTTTATTAGGGGCTAGCGGGCGCTCCTACAATGAGCAGTTCTTC. Translated, it gives CASSLLGASGRSYNEQFF. The rearrangement joins TRBV6-2 or TRBV6-3 to TRBJ2-1, with 8 positions matching TRBD2. The J segment lost 0 bases and the V segment lost 4 bases, leaving 11 bases of the junction unmatched. The CDR3 extends over 18 amino acids. The germline V gene encodes CDR1 MNHEY and CDR2 SVGEGT.

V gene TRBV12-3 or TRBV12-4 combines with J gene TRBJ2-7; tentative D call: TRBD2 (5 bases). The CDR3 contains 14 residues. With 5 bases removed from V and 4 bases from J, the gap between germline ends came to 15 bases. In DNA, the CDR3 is TGTGCCAGCAGTCCCAGCGGTATACTGTACGAGCAGTACTTC. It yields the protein CASSPSGILYEQYF.

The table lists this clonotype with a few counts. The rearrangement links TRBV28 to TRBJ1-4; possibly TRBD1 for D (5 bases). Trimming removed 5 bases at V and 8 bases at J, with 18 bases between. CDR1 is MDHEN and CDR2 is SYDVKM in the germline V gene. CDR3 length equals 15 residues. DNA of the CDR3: TGTGCCAGCAGTACACACCGGGACCTCCAGGAAAAACTGTTTTTT. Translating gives CASSTHRDLQEKLFF.

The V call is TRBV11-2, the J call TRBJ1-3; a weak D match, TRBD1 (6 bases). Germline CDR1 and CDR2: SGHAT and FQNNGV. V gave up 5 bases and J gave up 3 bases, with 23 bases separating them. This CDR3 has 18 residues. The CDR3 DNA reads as TGTGCCAGCAGCACACGCACAACAGGGACGGACATTGGAAACACCATATATTTT. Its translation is CASSTRTTGTDIGNTIYF.

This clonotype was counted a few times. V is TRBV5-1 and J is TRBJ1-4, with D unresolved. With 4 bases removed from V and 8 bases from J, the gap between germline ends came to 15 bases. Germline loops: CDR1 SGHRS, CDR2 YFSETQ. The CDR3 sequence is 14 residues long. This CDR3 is CASSLDRGPEKLFF. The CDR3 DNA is TGCGCCAGCAGCCTGGACCGCGGCCCGGAAAAACTGTTTTTT.

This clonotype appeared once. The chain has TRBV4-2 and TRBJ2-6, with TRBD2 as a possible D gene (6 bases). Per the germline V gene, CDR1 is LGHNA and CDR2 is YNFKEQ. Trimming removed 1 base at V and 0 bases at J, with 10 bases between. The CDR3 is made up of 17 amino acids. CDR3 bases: TGTGCCAGCAGCCAAGCCGGGGGATACTCTGGGGCCAACGTCCTGACTTTC. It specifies CASSQAGGYSGANVLTF.

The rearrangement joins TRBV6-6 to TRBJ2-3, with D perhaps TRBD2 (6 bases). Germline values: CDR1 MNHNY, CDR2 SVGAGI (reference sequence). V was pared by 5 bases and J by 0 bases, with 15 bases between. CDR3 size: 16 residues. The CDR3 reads CASSRGPGTSTDTQYF. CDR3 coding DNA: TGTGCCAGCAGTAGAGGCCCCGGGACTAGCACAGATACGCAGTATTTT.